This T cell receptor beta chain is drawn from a study of blood T cell repertoires in COVID-19. Background on the study: Sites in the United States, Italy and Spain provided acute and convalescent COVID-19 samples. Sample material is recorded as cDNA or gDNA derived from T cells, B-cell-depleted T cells, or PBMCs.

Those enrolled in Seattle joined during active infection and were followed longitudinally afterward. In germline, CDR1 is SGHRS, CDR2 YFSETQ. V was cut by 4 bases and J by 4 bases, with 9 bases left in between. The CDR3 extends over 13 amino acids. Clones were sequenced by immunoSEQ multiplex PCR, and TCRdb holds only the in-frame ones, with some missing. Counted here are about 160,000 clones, about 80% occurring once; the ten biggest clones make up about 7.7%. The rearrangement links TRBV5-1 to TRBJ2-1; D is possibly TRBD1 (5 bases). What was sequenced was peripheral blood. The TCR originated in a woman between 40 and 50 years old with COVID-19, enrolled during active disease. CDR3 sequence: CASSTTDYNEQFF. The CDR3 DNA follows: TGCGCCAGCAGCACGACAGATTACAATGAGCAGTTCTTC.